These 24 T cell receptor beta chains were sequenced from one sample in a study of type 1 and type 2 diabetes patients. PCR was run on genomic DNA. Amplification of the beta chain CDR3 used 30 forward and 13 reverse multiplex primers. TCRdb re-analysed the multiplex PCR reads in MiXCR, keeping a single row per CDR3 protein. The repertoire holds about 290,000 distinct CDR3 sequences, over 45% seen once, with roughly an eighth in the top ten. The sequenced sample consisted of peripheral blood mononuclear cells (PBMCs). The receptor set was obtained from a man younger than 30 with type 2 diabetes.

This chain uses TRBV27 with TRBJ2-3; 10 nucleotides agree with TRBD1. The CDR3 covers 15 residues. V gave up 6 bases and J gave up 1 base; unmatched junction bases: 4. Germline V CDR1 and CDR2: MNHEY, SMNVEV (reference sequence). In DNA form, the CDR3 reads TGTGCCAGCAGCTATGGGACAGGGGGCACAGATACGCAGTATTTT. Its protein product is CASSYGTGGTDTQYF.

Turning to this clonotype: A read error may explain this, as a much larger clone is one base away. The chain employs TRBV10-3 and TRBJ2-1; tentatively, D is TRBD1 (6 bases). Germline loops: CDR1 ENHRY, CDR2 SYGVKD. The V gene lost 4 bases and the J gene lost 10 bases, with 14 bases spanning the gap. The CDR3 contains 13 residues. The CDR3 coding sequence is TGTGCCATCAGTGCAACAGGGAACTACGAGCAGTTCTTC. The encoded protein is CAISATGNYEQFF.

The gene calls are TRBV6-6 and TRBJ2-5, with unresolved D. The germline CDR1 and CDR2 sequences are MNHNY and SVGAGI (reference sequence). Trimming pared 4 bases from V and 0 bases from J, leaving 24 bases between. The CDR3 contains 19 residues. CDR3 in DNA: TGTGCCAGCAGTTTTTTGTCCCCGCGTTCCGCGAAGTACCAAGAGACCCAGTACTTC. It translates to CASSFLSPRSAKYQETQYF.

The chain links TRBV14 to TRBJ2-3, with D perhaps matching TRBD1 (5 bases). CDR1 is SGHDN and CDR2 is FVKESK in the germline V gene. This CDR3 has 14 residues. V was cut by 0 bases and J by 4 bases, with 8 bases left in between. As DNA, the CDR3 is TGTGCCAGCAGCCAAGACCTAGGGGCAGATACGCAGTATTTT. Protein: CASSQDLGADTQYF.

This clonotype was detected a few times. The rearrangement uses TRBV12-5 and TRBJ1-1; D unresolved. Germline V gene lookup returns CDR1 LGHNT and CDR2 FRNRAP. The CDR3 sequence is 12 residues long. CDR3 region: CASSEWNTEAFF. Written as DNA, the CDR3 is TGTGCCAGCAGTGAATGGAACACTGAAGCTTTCTTT.

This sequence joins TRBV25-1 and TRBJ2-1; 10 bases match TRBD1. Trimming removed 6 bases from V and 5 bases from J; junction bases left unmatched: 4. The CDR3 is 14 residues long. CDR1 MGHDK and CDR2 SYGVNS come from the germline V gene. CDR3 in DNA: TGTGCCAGCAGCCGACAGGGGGCGAACAATGAGCAGTTCTTC. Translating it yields CASSRQGANNEQFF.

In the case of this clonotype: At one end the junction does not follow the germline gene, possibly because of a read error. In DNA form, the CDR3 reads TGCGCCAGCAGTGACGCGACACAACTACAAGAGACCCAGTACTTC. This translates into CASSDATQLQETQYF. V and J are TRBV2 and TRBJ2-5; D unresolved. From germline, CDR1 is SNHLY and CDR2 FYNNEI. The CDR3 consists of 15 residues.

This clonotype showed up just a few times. CDR3 in DNA: TGTGCCAGCAGTTGGACAGGGCGAGGCGCAGATACGCAGTATTTT. Protein: CASSWTGRGADTQYF. The rearrangement uses TRBV27 and TRBJ2-3; 8 bases fit TRBD1. The V segment lost 4 bases and the J segment 4 bases; nucleotides outside the gene matches: 7. The CDR3 loop spans 15 amino acids. The germline V gene encodes CDR1 MNHEY and CDR2 SMNVEV (reference sequence).

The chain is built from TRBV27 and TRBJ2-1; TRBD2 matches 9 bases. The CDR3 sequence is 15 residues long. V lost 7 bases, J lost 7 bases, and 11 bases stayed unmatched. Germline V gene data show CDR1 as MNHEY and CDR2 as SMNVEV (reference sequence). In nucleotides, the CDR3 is TGTGCCAGCACACTGGGGCTAGCGGGACAGAATGAGCAGTTCTTC. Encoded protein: CASTLGLAGQNEQFF.

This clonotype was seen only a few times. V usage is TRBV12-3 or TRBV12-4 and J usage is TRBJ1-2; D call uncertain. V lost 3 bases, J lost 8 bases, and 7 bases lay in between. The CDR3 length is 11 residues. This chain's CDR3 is CASSFGGGYTF. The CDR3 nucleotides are TGTGCCAGCAGTTTCGGAGGAGGCTACACCTTC.

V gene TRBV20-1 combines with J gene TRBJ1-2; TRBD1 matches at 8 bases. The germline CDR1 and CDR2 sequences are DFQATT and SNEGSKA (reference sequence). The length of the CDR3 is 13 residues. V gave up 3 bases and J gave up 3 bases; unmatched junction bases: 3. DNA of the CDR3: TGCAGTGCTAGGACAGGGGACTACTATGGCTACACCTTC. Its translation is CSARTGDYYGYTF.

DNA for the CDR3: TGTGCCAGCAGCCAAGTCACCAACAACTACGAGCAGTACTTC. As protein: CASSQVTNNYEQYF. This chain links TRBV14 with TRBJ2-7, with no clear D. V lost 1 base to trimming and J lost 3 bases, with 10 bases between them. CDR3 length equals 14 residues. In germline, CDR1 is SGHDN, CDR2 FVKESK.

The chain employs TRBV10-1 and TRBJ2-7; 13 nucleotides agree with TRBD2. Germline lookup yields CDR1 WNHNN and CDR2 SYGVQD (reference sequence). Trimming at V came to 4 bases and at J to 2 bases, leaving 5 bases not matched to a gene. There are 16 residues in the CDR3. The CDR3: CASSGPGLAGTYEQYF. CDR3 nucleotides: TGCGCCAGCAGTGGTCCGGGACTAGCGGGAACCTACGAGCAGTACTTC.

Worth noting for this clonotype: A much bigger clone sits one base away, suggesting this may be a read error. The CDR3 reads CASSPQGQAYDYTF. The CDR3 DNA reads as TGTGCCAGCAGTCCCCAAGGACAGGCCTATGACTACACCTTC. The rearrangement links TRBV2 to TRBJ1-2; TRBD1 agrees at 7 bases. From germline, CDR1 is SNHLY and CDR2 FYNNEI. CDR3 length: 14 amino acids.

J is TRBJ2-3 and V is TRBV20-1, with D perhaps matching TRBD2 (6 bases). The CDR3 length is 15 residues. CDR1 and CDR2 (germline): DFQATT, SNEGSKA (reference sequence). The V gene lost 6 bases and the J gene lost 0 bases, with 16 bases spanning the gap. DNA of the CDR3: TGCAGTGCCCCATCGGGGGTCCTAAGCACAGATACGCAGTATTTT. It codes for CSAPSGVLSTDTQYF.

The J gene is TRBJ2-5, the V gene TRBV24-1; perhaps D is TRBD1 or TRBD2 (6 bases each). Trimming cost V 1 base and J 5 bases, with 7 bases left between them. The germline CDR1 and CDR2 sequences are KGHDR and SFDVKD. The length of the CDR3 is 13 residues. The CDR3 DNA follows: TGTGCCACCAGTGATTTAGGGGGGGAGACCCAGTACTTC. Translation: CATSDLGGETQYF.

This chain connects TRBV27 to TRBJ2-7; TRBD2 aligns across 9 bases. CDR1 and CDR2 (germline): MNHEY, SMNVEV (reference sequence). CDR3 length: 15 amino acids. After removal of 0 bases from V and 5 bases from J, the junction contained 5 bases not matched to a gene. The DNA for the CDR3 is TGTGCCAGCAGTTTATCGGGACTAGCCATCAACGAGCAGTACTTC. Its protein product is CASSLSGLAINEQYF.

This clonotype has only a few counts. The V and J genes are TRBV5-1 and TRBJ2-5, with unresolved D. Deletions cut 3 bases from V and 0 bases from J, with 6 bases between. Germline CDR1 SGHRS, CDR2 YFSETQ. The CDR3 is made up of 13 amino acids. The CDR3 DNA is TGCGCCAGCAGCTCAGCGTACCAAGAGACCCAGTACTTC. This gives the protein CASSSAYQETQYF.

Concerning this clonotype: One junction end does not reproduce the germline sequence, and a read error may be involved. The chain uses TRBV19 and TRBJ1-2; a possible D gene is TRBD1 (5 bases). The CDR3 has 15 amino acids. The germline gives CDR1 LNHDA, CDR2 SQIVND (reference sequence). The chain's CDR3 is CASRAYLRGNYSYTF. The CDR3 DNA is TGTGCCAGTAGAGCCTACCTTAGGGGTAACTATAGCTACACCTTC.

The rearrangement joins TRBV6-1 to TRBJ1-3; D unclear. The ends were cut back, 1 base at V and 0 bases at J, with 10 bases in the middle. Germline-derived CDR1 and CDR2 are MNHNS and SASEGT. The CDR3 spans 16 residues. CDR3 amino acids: CASSEVFGLSGNTIYF. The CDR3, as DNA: TGTGCCAGCAGTGAAGTATTTGGGCTCTCTGGAAACACCATATATTTT.

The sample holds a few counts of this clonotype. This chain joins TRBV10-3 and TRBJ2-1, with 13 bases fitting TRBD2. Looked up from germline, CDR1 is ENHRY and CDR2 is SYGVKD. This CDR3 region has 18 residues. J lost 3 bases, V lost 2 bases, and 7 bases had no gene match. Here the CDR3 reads CAISEHPLAGGVYNEQFF. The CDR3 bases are TGTGCCATCAGTGAGCACCCACTAGCGGGAGGGGTCTACAATGAGCAGTTCTTC.

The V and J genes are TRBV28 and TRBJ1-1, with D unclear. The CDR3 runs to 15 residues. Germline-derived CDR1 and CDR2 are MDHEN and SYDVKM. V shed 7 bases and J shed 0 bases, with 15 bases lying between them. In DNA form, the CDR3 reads TGTGCCAGCACCGGACGACACGGACTGAACACTGAAGCTTTCTTT. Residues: CASTGRHGLNTEAFF. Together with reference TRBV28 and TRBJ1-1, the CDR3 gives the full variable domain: DVKVTQSSRYLVKRTGEKVFLECVQDMDHENMFWYRQDPGLGLRLIYFSYDVKMKEKGDIPEGYSVSREKKERFSLILESASTNQTSMYLCASTGRHGLNTEAFFGQGTRLTVV.

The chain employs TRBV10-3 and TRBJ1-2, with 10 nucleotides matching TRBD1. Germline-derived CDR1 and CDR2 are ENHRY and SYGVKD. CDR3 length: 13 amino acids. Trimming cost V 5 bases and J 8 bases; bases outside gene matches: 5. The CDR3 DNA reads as TGTGCCATCAGTCCGGACAGGGGGGAAGGCTACACCTTC. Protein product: CAISPDRGEGYTF.

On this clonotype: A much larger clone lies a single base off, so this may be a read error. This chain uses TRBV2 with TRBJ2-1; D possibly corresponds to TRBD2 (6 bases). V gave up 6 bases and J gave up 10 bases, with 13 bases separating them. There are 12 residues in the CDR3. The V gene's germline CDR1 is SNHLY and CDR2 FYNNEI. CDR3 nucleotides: TGTGCCAGCAGGCCGGACTACTACGAGCAGTTCTTC. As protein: CASRPDYYEQFF.